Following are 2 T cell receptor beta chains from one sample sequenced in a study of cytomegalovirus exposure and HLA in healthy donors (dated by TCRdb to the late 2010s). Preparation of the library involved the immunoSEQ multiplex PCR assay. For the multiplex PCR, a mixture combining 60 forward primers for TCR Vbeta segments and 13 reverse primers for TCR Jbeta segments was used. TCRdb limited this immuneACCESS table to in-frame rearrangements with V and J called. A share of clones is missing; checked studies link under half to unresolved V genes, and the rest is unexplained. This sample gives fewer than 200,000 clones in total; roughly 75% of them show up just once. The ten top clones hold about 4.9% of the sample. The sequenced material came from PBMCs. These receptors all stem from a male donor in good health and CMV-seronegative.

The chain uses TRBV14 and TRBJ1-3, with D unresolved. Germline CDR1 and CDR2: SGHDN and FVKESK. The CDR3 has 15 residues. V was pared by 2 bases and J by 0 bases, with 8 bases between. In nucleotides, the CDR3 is TGTGCCAGCAGCCAACAGCGCCTCTCTGGAAACACCATATATTTT. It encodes CASSQQRLSGNTIYF.

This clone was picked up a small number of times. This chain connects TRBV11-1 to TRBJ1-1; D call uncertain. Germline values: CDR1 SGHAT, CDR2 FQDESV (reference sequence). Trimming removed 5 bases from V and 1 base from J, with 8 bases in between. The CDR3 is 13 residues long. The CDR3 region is CASSLNGNTEAFF. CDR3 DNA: TGTGCCAGCAGCCTAAACGGGAACACTGAAGCTTTCTTT.